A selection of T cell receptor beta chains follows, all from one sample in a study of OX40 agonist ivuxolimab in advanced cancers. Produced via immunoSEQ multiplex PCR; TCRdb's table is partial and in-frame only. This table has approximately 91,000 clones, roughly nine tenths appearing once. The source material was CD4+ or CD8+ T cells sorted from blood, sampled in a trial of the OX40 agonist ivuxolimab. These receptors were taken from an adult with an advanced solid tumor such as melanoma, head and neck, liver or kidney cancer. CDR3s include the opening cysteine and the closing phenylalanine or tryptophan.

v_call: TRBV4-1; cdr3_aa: CASSQGGTGNTIYF
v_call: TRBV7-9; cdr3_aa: CASRTGVGTEAFF
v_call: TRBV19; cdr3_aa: CASGGDGRDEKLFF
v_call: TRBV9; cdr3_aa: CASSQRDTKTYEQYF
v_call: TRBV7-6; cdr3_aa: CASGQRRADTQYF
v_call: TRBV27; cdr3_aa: CASSLMSGELFF
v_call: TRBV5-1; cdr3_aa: CASSLFGGSTGELFF
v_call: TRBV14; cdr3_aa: CASSQDWGKGEKLFF
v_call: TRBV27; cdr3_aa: CASSLFRGIGAPGPREQYF
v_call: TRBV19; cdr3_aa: CASSGVGYTF
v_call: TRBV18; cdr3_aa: CASSAVGGQRGNSPLHF
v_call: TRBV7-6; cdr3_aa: CASSLSRTVSGNTIYF
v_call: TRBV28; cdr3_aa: CASSQTRGANNQPQHF
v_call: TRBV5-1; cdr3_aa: CASSLGSLNTEAFF
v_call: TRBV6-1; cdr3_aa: CASSDQGYSNQPQHF
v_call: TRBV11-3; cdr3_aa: CASSPRGSSNTGELFF
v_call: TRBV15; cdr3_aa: CATSPGFRGRDEAFF
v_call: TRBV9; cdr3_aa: CASSQTGYGYTF
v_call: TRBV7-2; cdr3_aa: CASSPRTENTEAFF
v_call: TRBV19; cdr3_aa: CATRFEGQETQYF
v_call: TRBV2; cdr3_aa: CASSPIGGGSYRELFF
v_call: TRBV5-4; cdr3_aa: CASSPGGEVVIFEKLFF
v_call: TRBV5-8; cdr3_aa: CASNAPGSNTEAFF
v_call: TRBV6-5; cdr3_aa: CASSYQGGYTF
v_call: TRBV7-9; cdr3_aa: CASSPGPFKGGSGYF
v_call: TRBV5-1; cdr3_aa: CASGPLGGSTDTQYF
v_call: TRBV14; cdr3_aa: CASSQDVTRTQYF
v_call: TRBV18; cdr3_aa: CASSPQAGGNTGELFF
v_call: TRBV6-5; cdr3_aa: CASSDTGKEKLFF
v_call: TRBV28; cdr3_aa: CASSPPPGEGGYTF
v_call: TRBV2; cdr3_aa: CASSIYGYTF